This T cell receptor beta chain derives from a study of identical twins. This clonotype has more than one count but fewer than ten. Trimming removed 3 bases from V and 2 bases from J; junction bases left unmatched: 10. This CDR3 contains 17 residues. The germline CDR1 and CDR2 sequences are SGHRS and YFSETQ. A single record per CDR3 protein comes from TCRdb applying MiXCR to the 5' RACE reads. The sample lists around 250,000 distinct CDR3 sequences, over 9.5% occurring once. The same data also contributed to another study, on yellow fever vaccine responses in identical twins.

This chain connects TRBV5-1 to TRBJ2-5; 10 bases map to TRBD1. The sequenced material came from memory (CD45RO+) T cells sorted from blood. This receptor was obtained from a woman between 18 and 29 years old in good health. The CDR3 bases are TGCGCCAGCAGCTCCAGCAAGACAGGGGGCGGACAAGAGACCCAGTACTTC. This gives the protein CASSSSKTGGGQETQYF. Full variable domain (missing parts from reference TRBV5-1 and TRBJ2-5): KAGVTQTPRYLIKTRGQQVTLSCSPISGHRSVSWYQQTPGQGLQFLFEYFSETQRNKGNFPGRFSGRQFSNSRSEMNVSTLELGDSALYLCASSSSKTGGGQETQYFGPGTRLLVL.